Listed here is a single T cell receptor (beta chain). Its cognate antigen has yet to be identified. Nothing much larger sits one base from this clone, and base qualities are not available. Receptors were amplified or captured by PCR. The data were produced on an Illumina iSeq 100. From the authors' description of their analysis: Non-productive sequences were removed, and CDR3s that did not start with C, did not end with F or W, or were shorter than 7 amino acids were discarded. Similarity between CDR3 sequences was evaluated in R version 3.6.1 using Levenshtein distances (stringdist) and unrooted phylogenetic trees (ape). TCRdb reworked the public reads: Q25 trimming with fastp, MiXCR clone assembly, productive beta chains retained. Under each unique CDR3 protein, matching rows form one entry showing the most common genes and DNA. Here the V and J calls rest on TCRdb's processing, not on the authors' analysis. The sample includes some 29,000 distinct CDR3 sequences, with roughly 50% observed a single time. The ten largest clonotypes hold around 5.9% of the sample.

The sample is drawn from a study of vaccination and CD4 T cells after COVID-19 (dated 2022 in TCRdb). In the study overall: Convalescent patients had a positive SARS-CoV-2 result on nasal swab PCR, and of these patients, several had mild disease and one had severe disease. In around nine COVID-19 convalescent patients and a handful of infection-naive healthy vaccine recipients, the spike-specific CD4+ TCR repertoire before mRNA vaccination was compared with the repertoire after mRNA vaccination. Post-COVID blood samples from convalescent patients were collected a median of around 100 days after diagnosis, with a range of about 35 to 180 days. Six males and four females were included in the convalescent cohort, with two Hispanic individuals, seven Caucasians, two Asians and one multiracial person represented. Two doses of either the Pfizer-BioNTech BNT162b2 vaccine (n=8) or the Moderna mRNA-1273 vaccine (n=2) were administered to participants. Post-vaccine blood samples were taken a median of about 77 days after the second vaccine dose, with a range of roughly 13 to 250 days. A few convalescent patients were sampled both early after vaccination (day 14) and late after vaccination (days 161 to 241). Study-level results and caveats: Only a relatively small number of convalescent patients were included in the study, and early timepoints following natural infection were not analyzed. The median count of SARS-CoV-2-reactive clonotypes went up from approximately 20 after infection to around 38 after vaccination, although the change was not significant. In convalescent patients, a median approximately 83% of post-vaccine SARS-CoV-2-reactive clones were detected only after vaccination, suggesting vaccine-specific priming. In convalescent patients, nearly all vaccine-specific clones (304 of 307) were found to be mono-reactive for SARS-CoV-2 spike rather than cross-reactive with common cold coronaviruses.

The time point label corresponds to: late sampling 161 to 241 days after vaccination in three convalescent patients. Positive SARS-CoV-2 PCR tests in the convalescent patients dated from March to December 2020, before Alpha, Beta and Delta variants emerged in the United States. Ficoll-Paque Plus gradient centrifugation was used to isolate PBMCs from whole blood, and the isolated PBMCs were then either used fresh or cryopreserved at -140C. This sequence originates from a human donor who had recovered from COVID-19. The starting material was CD4+ T cells from blood, obtained about 7 months after SARS-CoV-2 vaccination.

The DNA reads TGTGCCAGCAGCCCCCCGACAGGGCCCCAAGAGACCCAGTACTTC. Protein translation: CASSPPTGPQETQYF. The chain employs TRBV7-9 and TRBJ2-5; 7 bases in between match TRBD1. Looking up the germline V gene (reference sequence) yields CDR1 SEHNR and CDR2 FQNEAQ. Trimming removed 5 bases from V and 1 base from J; the gene matches leave 7 bases unexplained. The CDR3 has 15 amino acids, counting the end cysteine and phenylalanine. Only the CDR3 portion is preserved as DNA: 45 bases, with reading frame beginning at the first base.